This T cell receptor beta chain was documented in a study of CD8 T cells in ankylosing spondylitis. The table lists this clonotype with a few counts. Its antigen is not identified. 5'-RACE, quantitative and with molecular barcodes, yielded the TCR beta libraries. TCRdb re-called the 5' RACE reads with MiXCR, one entry per CDR3 protein. This table has hundreds of thousands of distinct CDR3 sequences, 12% appearing once. Study-level points and caveats: Fewer than 10 highly homologous variants formed a TCR beta motif that appeared characteristic of ankylosing spondylitis blood. There was reportedly significant enrichment of clones that were disease-linked in matched ankylosing spondylitis synovial fluid.

This CDR3 is 15 amino acids long. Germline V CDR1 and CDR2: SGDLS, YYNGEE. With 2 bases removed from V and 1 base from J, the gap between germline ends came to 9 bases. Sequencing was performed on blood, either unsorted or a sorted T cell fraction (not recorded which). The chain links TRBV9 to TRBJ2-2; D is possibly TRBD1 or TRBD2 (5 bases each). The sequence derives from a male donor with ankylosing spondylitis. This chain's CDR3 is CASSVRGRNTGELFF. The CDR3 DNA sequence: TGTGCCAGCAGCGTTAGGGGACGGAACACCGGGGAGCTGTTTTTT.